This entry concerns a single T cell receptor (beta chain). This sample is part of a study of blood T cell repertoires in COVID-19. Deletions cut 1 base from V and 2 bases from J, with 12 bases between. This CDR3 is built from 15 residues. Germline-derived CDR1 and CDR2 are MGHRA and YSYEKL. In the original processing: How many nucleated cells were present was estimated from reference gene primer amplification. Data came from immunoSEQ multiplex PCR; TCRdb stores just in-frame clones and leaves some out. Clonal size and the V and J genes are those of that table, whereas D and trimming came from the DNA. This sample has under 200,000 clones, with roughly 86% found just once.

The clonotype was recovered from a man aged 40-49 years who had recovered from COVID-19. The sample taken for sequencing was peripheral blood. V and J are TRBV4-1 and TRBJ2-7, with TRBD2 as a possible D gene (6 bases). CDR3 loop: CASSQVAGTPYEQYF. CDR3 bases: TGCGCCAGCAGCCAAGTGGCGGGGACTCCCTACGAGCAGTACTTC.